Below are 12 T cell receptor beta chains sequenced from a single sample in a study of T cells in Graves' hyperthyroidism and ophthalmopathy. TCR beta CDR3 region amplification was performed from RNA transcripts. During a first-round RT-PCR of the TCR CDR3, the HTBI primer set was used. Each CDR3 protein is one row after TCRdb ran MiXCR on the multiplex PCR reads. Here the sample spans about 720,000 distinct CDR3 sequences, over 15% being singletons. Sequenced input: blood. The origin of the receptors is a woman between 50 and 59 years old with Graves' hyperthyroidism that later progressed to Graves' ophthalmopathy.

As to this clonotype: A much larger clone lies a single base off, so this may be a read error. This sequence joins TRBV12-3 or TRBV12-4 and TRBJ1-6; no definite D call. Trimming left V 4 bases short and J 10 bases short, with 14 bases between. This CDR3 is built from 14 residues. CDR3 DNA: TGTGCCAGCAGTTCTTTTTCTATGGCGTCACCCCTCCACTTT. This translates into CASSSFSMASPLHF.

This clonotype was picked up many times. The chain employs TRBV12-3 or TRBV12-4 and TRBJ2-7; 9 nucleotides agree with TRBD2. The CDR3 extends over 17 amino acids. With 3 bases clipped from V and 8 bases from J, the junction kept 17 bases outside the gene matches. CDR3 in DNA: TGTGCCAGCAGTTTGGACGCGGGGGGGCTAATGTCTACGAAGCAGTACTTC. It yields the protein CASSLDAGGLMSTKQYF.

At least ten counts were recorded for this clonotype. The chain joins TRBV2 to TRBJ1-1; 8 positions match TRBD1. V gave up 8 bases and J gave up 5 bases; unmatched junction bases: 4. CDR3 length: 12 amino acids. CDR1 is SNHLY, CDR2 FYNNEI, per germline. In DNA form, the CDR3 reads TGTGCCAGCGGACAGGGAGGGACTGAAGCTTTCTTT. This encodes CASGQGGTEAFF. Based on the CDR3 plus reference TRBV2 and TRBJ1-1, the full variable domain is EPEVTQTPSHQVTQMGQEVILRCVPISNHLYFYWYRQILGQKVEFLVSFYNNEISEKSEIFDDQFSVERPDGSNFTLKIRSTKLEDSAMYFCASGQGGTEAFFGQGTRLTVV.

This chain joins TRBV2 and TRBJ1-6; D call uncertain. Looked up from germline, CDR1 is SNHLY and CDR2 is FYNNEI. Trimming removed 8 bases at V and 10 bases at J, with 24 bases between. The CDR3 runs 16 residues. The CDR3 sequence is CASLQPTSRSSSPLHF. The CDR3 coding sequence is TGTGCCAGCCTTCAGCCTACTAGCCGTTCTTCCTCACCCCTCCACTTT.

The chain joins TRBV4-1 to TRBJ1-4, with 9 bases aligning to TRBD1. J was trimmed by 0 bases and V by 4 bases; bases with no gene match: 15. Germline assignment: CDR1 MGHRA and CDR2 YSYEKL. CDR3 size: 20 residues. CDR3 amino acids: CASSPGWTGAPFATNEKLFF. The CDR3 region has the DNA TGCGCCAGCAGCCCGGGATGGACAGGGGCCCCTTTTGCAACTAATGAAAAACTGTTTTTT.

The chain combines TRBV19 with TRBJ2-7; 11 bases match TRBD2. The trim removed 5 bases at V and 5 bases at J, leaving 8 bases unmatched. The length of the CDR3 is 15 residues. CDR1 is LNHDA and CDR2 is SQIVND in the germline V gene (reference sequence). Here the CDR3 reads CASSVSSGGPHEQYF. The CDR3 coding sequence is TGTGCCAGTAGTGTCTCTAGCGGGGGGCCCCACGAGCAGTACTTC.

This clonotype was found many times. The rearrangement joins TRBV20-1 to TRBJ1-1, with D unresolved. CDR1 DFQATT and CDR2 SNEGSKA come from the germline V gene (reference sequence). V was clipped by 5 bases and J by 1 base, with 14 bases between them. The CDR3 spans 14 residues. This chain's CDR3 is CSAVPLTGNTEAFF. CDR3 DNA: TGCAGTGCTGTACCTTTGACGGGGAACACTGAAGCTTTCTTT.

The CDR3 DNA reads as TGTGCCAGCAGCGTAGGAATTGGGGGCTACACCTTC. Protein: CASSVGIGGYTF. This chain connects TRBV9 to TRBJ1-2; D gene uncertain. V lost 0 bases and J lost 8, with 8 bases in between. CDR3 size: 12 residues. Germline CDR1 is SGDLS and CDR2 is YYNGEE.

This clonotype was counted many times. V is TRBV12-5 and J is TRBJ1-5; D remains ambiguous. Trimming cost V 8 bases and J 5 bases, with 13 bases left between them. There are 13 residues in the CDR3. The V gene's germline CDR1 is LGHNT and CDR2 FRNRAP. The CDR3 here is CASSGRGDQPQHF. DNA for the CDR3: TGTGCTAGTTCTGGACGGGGAGATCAGCCCCAGCATTTT.

This clonotype has just a few counts. This rearrangement joins TRBV6-1 to TRBJ2-1; D gene ambiguous. Germline CDR1 is MNHNS and CDR2 is SASEGT. This CDR3 contains 13 residues. Trimming removed 6 bases at V and 0 bases at J, with 6 bases between. The CDR3, as DNA: TGTGCCAGCAGCGCTAACTCCTACAATGAGCAGTTCTTC. Encoded protein: CASSANSYNEQFF.

This clonotype was observed a few times. In this CDR3 the conserved last residue, phenylalanine or tryptophan, is missing, so a read error is likely. The V gene is TRBV5-1, the J gene TRBJ2-2; D possibly matches TRBD1 or TRBD2 (5 bases each). CDR1 is SGHRS and CDR2 is YFSETQ in the germline V gene. This CDR3 has 15 amino acids. Trimming took off 4 bases at V and 3 bases at J, with 13 bases between the two ends. This CDR3 is CASSGVMGDTGELFL. Here the CDR3 DNA reads TGCGCCAGCAGCGGGGTCATGGGGGACACCGGGGAGCTGTTTCTT.

A few counts support this clonotype. A read error may be the cause here, since a much bigger clone is one base away. V and J are TRBV30 and TRBJ1-4, with 8 positions matching TRBD1. The CDR3 spans 15 residues. Germline V gene data show CDR1 as GTSNPN and CDR2 as SVGIG (reference sequence). The CDR3 protein is CAWSRRQGLNEKLLF. The CDR3 nucleotides read TGTGCCTGGAGTAGAAGACAGGGGCTTAATGAAAAACTGCTTTTT.